The clone carrying this T cell receptor (beta chain) turned up a few times. Its antigen is undetermined. Germline V lookup: CDR1 MNHEY, CDR2 SMNVEV (reference sequence). This CDR3 contains 16 residues. The V gene lost 6 bases and the J gene lost 7 bases, with 24 bases spanning the gap. The source of the sample is a study of T cells in Graves' hyperthyroidism and ophthalmopathy. Study-wide results and caveats: Most thyroid clonotypes that were expanded above 0.001 also turned up in blood.

Amplified regions were TCR beta CDR3 sequences from RNA transcripts. The HTBI primer set was used in a first-round RT-PCR of the TCR CDR3. Each CDR3 protein is one row after TCRdb ran MiXCR on the multiplex PCR reads. The data contain 300,000 to 400,000 distinct CDR3 sequences, approximately 15% of them singletons. Patients aged 18 to 65 had newly diagnosed hyperthyroidism of under 2 months' duration. Exclusion criteria comprised uncontrolled infection, other autoimmune disease, pregnancy or lactation. This TCR was recovered from a woman aged 55-70 years with Graves' hyperthyroidism. The chain is built from TRBV27 and TRBJ1-2; the D gene is possibly TRBD1 (6 bases). The specimen was blood. Written as DNA, the CDR3 is TGTGCCAGCAGCAGAAGACAGGATCCTCAAATATCTGGCTACACCTTC. It codes for CASSRRQDPQISGYTF.